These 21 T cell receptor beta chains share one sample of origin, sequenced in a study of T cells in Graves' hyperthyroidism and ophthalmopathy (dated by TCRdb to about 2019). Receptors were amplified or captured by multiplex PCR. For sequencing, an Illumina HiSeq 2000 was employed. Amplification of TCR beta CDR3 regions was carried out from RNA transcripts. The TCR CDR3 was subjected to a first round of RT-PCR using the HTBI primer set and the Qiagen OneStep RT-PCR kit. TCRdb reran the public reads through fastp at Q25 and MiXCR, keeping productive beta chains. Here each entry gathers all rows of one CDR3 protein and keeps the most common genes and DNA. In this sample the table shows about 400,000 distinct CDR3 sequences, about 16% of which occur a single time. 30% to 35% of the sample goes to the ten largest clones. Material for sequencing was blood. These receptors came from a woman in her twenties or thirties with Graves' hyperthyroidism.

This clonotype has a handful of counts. This chain's CDR3 is CASSLGRGDTGELFF. Written as DNA, the CDR3 is TGTGCCAGCAGTTTGGGGAGGGGGGACACCGGGGAGCTGTTTTTT. V gene TRBV12-3 or TRBV12-4 combines with J gene TRBJ2-2; possible D gene TRBD2, 7 bases. The CDR3 length is 15 residues. V gave up 3 bases and J gave up 3 bases, with 11 bases separating them.

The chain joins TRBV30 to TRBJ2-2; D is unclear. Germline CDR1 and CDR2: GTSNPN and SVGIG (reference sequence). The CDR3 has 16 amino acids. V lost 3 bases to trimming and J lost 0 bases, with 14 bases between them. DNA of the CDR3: TGTGCCTGGAGCATTACTAAGACATCGAACACCGGGGAGCTGTTTTTT. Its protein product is CAWSITKTSNTGELFF.

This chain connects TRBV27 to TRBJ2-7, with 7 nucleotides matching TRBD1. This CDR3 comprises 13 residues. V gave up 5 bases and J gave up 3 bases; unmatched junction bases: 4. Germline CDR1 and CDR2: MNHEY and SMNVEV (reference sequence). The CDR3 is CASSRQGFYEQYF. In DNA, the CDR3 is TGTGCCAGCAGTCGACAGGGTTTCTACGAGCAGTACTTC.

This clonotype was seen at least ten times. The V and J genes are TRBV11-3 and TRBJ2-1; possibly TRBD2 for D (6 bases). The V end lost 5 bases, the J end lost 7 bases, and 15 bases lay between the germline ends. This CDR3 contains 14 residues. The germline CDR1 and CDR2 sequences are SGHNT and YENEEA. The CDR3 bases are TGTGCCAGCAGCCCAAGGGAGGTCGTGAATGAGCAGTTCTTC. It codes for CASSPREVVNEQFF.

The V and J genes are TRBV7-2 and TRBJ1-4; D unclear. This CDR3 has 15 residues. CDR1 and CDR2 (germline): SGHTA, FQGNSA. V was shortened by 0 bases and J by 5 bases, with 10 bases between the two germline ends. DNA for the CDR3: TGTGCCAGCAGCTTAGCTTCGCACCCGAATGAAAAACTGTTTTTT. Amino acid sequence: CASSLASHPNEKLFF.

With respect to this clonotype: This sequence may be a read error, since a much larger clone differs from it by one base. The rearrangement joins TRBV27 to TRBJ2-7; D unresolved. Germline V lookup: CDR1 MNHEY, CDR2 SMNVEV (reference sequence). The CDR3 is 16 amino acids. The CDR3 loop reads CASSTSGQLFGHEQCF. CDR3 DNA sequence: TGTGCCAGCAGTACATCCGGGCAGTTGTTTGGTCACGAGCAGTGCTTC.

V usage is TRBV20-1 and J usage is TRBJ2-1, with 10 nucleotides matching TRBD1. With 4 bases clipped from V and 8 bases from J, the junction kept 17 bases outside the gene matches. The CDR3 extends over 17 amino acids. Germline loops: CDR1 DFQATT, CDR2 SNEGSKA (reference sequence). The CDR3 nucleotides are TGCAGTGCTATGAACCTCCGGGACAGGGGTGATTGGGATGAGCAGTTCTTC. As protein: CSAMNLRDRGDWDEQFF.

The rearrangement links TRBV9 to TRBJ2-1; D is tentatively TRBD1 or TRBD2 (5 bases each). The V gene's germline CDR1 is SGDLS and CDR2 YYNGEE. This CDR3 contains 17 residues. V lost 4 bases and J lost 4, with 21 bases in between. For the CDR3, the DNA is TGTGCCAGCAGCTCCCGAGGGAAGGGGAGCGCTTACAATGAGCAGTTCTTC. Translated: CASSSRGKGSAYNEQFF.

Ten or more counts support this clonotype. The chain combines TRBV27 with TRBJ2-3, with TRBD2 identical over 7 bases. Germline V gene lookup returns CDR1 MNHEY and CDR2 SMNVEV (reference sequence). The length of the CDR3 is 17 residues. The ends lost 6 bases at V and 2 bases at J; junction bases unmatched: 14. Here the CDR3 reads CASSLRDGRTYTDTQYF. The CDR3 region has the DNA TGTGCCAGCAGCCTACGCGACGGGAGGACCTACACAGATACGCAGTATTTT.

DNA for the CDR3: TGTGCCAGCAGCGGAAACCGTAAAGATCCCTACTATGGCTACACCTTC. It specifies CASSGNRKDPYYGYTF. The V call is TRBV7-2, the J call TRBJ1-2; D is undetermined. Trimming removed 5 bases from V and 3 bases from J, with 19 bases in between. There are 16 residues in the CDR3. Germline loops: CDR1 SGHTA, CDR2 FQGNSA.

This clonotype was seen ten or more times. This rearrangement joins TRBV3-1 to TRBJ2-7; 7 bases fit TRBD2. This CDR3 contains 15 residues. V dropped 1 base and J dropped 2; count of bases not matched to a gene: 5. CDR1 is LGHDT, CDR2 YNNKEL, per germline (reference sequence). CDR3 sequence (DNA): TGTGCCAGCAGCCAAGTCAGCGGGGCCGCCTACGAGCAGTACTTC. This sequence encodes CASSQVSGAAYEQYF.

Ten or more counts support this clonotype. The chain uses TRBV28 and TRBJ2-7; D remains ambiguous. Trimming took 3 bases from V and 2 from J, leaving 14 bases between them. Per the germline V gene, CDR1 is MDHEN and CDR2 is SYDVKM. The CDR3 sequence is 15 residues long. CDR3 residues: CASSLSWQEAYEQYF. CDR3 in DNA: TGTGCCAGCAGTTTGAGTTGGCAGGAAGCCTACGAGCAGTACTTC.

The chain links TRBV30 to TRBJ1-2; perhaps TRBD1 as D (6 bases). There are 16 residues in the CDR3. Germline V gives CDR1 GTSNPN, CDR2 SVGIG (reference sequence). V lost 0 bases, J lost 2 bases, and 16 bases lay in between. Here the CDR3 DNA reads TGTGCCTGGAGTGTAACAACAGGGCTCGCGAACTATGGCTACACCTTC. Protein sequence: CAWSVTTGLANYGYTF.

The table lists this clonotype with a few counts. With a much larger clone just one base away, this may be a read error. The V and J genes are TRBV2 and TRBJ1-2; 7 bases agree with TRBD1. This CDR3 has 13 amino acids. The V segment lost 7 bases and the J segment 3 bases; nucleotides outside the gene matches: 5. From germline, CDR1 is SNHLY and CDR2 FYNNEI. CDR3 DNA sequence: TGTGCCAGCACCCCCGACAGGGACTATGGCTACACCTTC. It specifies CASTPDRDYGYTF.

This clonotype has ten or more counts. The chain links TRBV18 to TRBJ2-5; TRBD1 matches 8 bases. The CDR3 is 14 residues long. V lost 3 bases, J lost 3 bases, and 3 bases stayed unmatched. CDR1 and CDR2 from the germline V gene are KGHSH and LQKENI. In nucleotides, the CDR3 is TGTGCCAGCTCACCGCAGACAGGGGAAGAGACCCAGTACTTC. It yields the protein CASSPQTGEETQYF.

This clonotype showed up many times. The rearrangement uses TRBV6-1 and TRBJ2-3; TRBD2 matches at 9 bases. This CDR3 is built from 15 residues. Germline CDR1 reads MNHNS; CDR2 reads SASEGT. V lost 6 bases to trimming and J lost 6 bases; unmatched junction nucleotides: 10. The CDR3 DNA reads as TGTGCCAGCAGCCGAGGGGGACTAGCAGGGGATACGCAGTATTTT. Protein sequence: CASSRGGLAGDTQYF.

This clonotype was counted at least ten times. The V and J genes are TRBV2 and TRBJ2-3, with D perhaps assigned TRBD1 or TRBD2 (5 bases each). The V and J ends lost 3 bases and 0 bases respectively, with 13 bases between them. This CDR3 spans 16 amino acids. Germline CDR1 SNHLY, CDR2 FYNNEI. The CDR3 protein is CASSDGTQTSTDTQYF. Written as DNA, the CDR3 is TGTGCCAGCAGTGACGGGACCCAGACTAGCACAGATACGCAGTATTTT.

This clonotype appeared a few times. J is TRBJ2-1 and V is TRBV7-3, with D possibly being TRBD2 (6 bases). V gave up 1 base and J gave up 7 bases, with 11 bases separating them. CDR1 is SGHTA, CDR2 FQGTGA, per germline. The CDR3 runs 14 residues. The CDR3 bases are TGTGCCAGCAGCTTAAGTGGCGGGAATAATGAGCAGTTCTTC. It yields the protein CASSLSGGNNEQFF.

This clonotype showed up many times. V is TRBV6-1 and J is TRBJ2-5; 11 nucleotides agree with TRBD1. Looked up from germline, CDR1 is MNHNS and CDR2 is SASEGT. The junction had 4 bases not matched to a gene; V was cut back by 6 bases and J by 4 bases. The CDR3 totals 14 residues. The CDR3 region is CASSRGTGGETQYF. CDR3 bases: TGTGCCAGCAGCCGGGGGACAGGGGGAGAGACCCAGTACTTC.

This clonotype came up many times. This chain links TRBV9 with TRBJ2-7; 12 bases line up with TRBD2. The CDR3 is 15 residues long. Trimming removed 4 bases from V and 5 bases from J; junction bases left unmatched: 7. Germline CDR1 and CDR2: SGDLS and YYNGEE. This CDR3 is CASSRLAGGPNEQYF. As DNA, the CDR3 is TGTGCCAGCAGCCGTCTAGCGGGAGGGCCTAACGAGCAGTACTTC.

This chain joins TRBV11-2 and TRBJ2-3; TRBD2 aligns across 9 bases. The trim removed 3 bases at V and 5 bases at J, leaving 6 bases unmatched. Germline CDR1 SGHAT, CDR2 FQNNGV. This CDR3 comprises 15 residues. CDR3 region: CASSFRSGSRDTQYF. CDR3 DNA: TGTGCCAGCAGCTTTCGTAGCGGGAGTAGAGATACGCAGTATTTT. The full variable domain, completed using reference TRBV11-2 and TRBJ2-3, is EAGVAQSPRYKIIEKRQSVAFWCNPISGHATLYWYQQILGQGPKLLIQFQNNGVVDDSQLPKDRFSAERLKGVDSTLKIQPAKLEDSAVYLCASSFRSGSRDTQYFGPGTRLTVL.